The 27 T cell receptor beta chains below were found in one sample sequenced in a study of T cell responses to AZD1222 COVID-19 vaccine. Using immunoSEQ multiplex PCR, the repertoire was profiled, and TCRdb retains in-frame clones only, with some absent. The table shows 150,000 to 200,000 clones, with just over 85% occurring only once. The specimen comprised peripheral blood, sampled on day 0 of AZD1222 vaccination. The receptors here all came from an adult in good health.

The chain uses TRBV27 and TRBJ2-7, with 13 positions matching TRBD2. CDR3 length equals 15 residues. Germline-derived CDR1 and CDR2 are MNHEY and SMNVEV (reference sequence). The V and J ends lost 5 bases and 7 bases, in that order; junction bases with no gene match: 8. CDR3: CASSLLAGGPGEQYF. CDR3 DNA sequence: TGTGCCAGCAGTCTACTAGCGGGAGGGCCCGGAGAGCAGTACTTC.

The CDR3 region has the DNA TGTGCCAGCAGTTACTCGGTAACACGCACCCGGGGAACTAATGAAAAACTGTTTTTT. As protein: CASSYSVTRTRGTNEKLFF. The gene calls are TRBV6-2 or TRBV6-3 and TRBJ1-4, with D unclear. Per germline, CDR1 MNHEY and CDR2 SVGEGT. The CDR3 contains 19 residues. The V gene lost 0 bases and the J gene lost 1 base, with 18 bases spanning the gap.

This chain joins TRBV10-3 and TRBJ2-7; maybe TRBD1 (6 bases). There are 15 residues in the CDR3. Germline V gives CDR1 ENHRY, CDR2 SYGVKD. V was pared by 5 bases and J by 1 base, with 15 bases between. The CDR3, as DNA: TGTGCCATCAGTCCAGGGGTTAACCTGTCCTACGAGCAGTACTTC. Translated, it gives CAISPGVNLSYEQYF.

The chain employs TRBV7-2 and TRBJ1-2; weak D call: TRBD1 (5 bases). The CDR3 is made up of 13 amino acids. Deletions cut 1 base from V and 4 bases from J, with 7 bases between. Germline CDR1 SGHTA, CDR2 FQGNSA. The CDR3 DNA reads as TGTGCCAGCAGCTTAGACAGGCCCTATGGCTACACCTTC. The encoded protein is CASSLDRPYGYTF.

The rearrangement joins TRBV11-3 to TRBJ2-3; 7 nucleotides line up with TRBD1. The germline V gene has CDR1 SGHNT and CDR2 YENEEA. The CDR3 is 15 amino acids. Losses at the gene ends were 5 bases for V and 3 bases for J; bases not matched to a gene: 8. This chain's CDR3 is CASSTRQGRTDTQYF. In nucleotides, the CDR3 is TGTGCCAGCAGCACCCGACAGGGAAGAACAGATACGCAGTATTTT.

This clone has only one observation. The chain's CDR3 is CASSPYGPGNTIYF. CDR3 DNA sequence: TGTGCCAGCTCACCGTATGGGCCTGGAAACACCATATATTTT. The chain has TRBV18 and TRBJ1-3; D not certain. The V gene's germline CDR1 is KGHSH and CDR2 LQKENI. V shed 3 bases and J shed 2 bases, with 8 bases lying between them. This CDR3 is 14 amino acids long.

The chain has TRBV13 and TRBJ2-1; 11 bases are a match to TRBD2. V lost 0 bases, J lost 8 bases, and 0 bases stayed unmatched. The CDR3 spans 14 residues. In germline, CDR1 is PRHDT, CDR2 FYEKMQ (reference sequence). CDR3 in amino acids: CASSLGLAGDEQFF. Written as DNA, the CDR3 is TGTGCCAGCAGCTTAGGACTAGCGGGGGATGAGCAGTTCTTC.

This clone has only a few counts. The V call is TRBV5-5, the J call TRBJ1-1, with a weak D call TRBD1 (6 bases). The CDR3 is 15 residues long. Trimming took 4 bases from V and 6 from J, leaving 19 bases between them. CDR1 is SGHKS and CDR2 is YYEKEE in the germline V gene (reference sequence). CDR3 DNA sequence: TGTGCCAGCAGCGCCGGGCGGGGGCTGGGATCTGAAGCTTTCTTT. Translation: CASSAGRGLGSEAFF.

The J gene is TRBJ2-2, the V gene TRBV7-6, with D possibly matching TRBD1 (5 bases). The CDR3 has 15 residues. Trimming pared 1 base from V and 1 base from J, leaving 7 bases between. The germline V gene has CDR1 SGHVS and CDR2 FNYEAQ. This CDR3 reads CASSLGGQNTGELFF. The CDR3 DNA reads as TGTGCCAGCAGCTTAGGAGGACAGAACACCGGGGAGCTGTTTTTT.

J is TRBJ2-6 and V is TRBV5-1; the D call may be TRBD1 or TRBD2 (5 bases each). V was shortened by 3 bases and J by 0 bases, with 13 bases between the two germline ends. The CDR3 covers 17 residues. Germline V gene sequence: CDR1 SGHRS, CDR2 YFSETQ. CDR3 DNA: TGCGCCAGCAGCTCCGGGACGGTTCTCTCTGGGGCCAACGTCCTGACTTTC. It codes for CASSSGTVLSGANVLTF.

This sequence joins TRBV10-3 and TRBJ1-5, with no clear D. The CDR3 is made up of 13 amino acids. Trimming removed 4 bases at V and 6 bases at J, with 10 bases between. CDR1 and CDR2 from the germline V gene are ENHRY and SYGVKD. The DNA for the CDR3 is TGTGCCATCAGTGCGGGAAAGAGTCAGCCCCAGCATTTT. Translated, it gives CAISAGKSQPQHF.

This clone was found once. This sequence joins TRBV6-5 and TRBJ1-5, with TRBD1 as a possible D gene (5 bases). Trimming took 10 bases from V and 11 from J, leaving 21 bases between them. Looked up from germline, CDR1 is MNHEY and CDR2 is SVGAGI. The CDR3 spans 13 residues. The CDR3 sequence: CANGPGPGAAQHF. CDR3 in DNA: TGTGCCAACGGTCCGGGGCCCGGTGCAGCCCAGCATTTT.

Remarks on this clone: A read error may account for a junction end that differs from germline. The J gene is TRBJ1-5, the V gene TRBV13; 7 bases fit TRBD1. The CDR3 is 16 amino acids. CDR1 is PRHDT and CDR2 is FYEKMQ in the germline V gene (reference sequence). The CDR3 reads CAGSLGPNRGREPQHF. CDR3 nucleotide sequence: TGTGCCGGCAGCTTAGGCCCGAACAGGGGTAGGGAGCCCCAGCATTTT. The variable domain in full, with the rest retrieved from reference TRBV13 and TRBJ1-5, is AAGVIQSPRHLIKEKRETATLKCYPIPRHDTVYWYQQGPGQDPQFLISFYEKMQSDKGSIPDRFSAQQFSDYHSELNMSSLELGDSALYFCAGSLGPNRGREPQHFGDGTRLSIL.

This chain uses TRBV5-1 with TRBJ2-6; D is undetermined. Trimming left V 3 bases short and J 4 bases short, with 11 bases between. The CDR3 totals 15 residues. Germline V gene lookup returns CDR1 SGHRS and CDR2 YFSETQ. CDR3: CASSSDPVGANVLTF. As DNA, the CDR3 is TGCGCCAGCAGCTCGGACCCGGTGGGGGCCAACGTCCTGACTTTC.

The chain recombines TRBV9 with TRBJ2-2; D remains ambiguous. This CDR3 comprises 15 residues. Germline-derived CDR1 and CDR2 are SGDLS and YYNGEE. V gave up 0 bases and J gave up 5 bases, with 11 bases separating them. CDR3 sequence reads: CASSVGADITGELFF. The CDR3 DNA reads TGTGCCAGCAGCGTAGGGGCGGATATAACCGGGGAGCTGTTTTTT. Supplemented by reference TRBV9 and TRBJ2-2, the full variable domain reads DSGVTQTPKHLITATGQRVTLRCSPRSGDLSVYWYQQSLDQGLQFLIQYYNGEERAKGNILERFSAQQFPDLHSELNLSSLELGDSALYFCASSVGADITGELFFGEGSRLTVL.

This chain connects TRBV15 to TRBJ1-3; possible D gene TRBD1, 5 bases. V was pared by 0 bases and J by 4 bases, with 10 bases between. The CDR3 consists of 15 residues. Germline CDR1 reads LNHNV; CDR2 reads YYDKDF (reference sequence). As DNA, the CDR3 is TGTGCCACCAGCAGAGACAGGGTAGAAGGAAACACCATATATTTT. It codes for CATSRDRVEGNTIYF.

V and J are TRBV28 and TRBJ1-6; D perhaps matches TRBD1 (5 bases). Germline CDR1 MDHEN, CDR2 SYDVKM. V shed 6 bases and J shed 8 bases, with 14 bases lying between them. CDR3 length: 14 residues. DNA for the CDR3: TGTGCCAGCAGCCAGGGCTCCCGGGATTCACCCCTCCACTTT. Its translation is CASSQGSRDSPLHF.

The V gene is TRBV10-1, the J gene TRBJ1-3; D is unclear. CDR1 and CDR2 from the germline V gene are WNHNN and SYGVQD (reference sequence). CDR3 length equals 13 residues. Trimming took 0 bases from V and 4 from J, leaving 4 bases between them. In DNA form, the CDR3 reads TGCGCCAGCAGTGAGTCGAGCGGAAACACCATATATTTT. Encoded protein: CASSESSGNTIYF.

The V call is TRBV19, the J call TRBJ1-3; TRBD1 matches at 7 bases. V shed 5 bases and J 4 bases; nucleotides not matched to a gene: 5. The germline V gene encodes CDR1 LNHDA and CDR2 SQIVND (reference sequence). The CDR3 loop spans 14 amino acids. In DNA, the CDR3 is TGTGCCAGTAGTGTCCGGGACAGCGGAAACACCATATATTTT. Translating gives CASSVRDSGNTIYF.

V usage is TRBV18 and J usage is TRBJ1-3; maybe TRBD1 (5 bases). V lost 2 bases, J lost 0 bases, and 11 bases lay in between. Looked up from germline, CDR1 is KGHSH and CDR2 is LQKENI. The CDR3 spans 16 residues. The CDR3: CASSPADTRSGNTIYF. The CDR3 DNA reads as TGTGCCAGCTCACCAGCGGACACCCGCTCTGGAAACACCATATATTTT.

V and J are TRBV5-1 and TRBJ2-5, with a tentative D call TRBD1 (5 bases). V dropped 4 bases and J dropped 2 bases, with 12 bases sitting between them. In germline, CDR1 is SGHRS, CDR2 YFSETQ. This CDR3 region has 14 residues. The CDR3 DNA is TGCGCCAGCAGCGTAACAGGCGCTCAAGAGACCCAGTACTTC. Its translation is CASSVTGAQETQYF.

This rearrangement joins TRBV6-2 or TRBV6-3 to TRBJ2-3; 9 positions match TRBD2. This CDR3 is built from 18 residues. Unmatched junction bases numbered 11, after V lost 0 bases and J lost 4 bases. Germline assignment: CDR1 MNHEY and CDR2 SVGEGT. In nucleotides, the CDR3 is TGTGCCAGCAGTTACTCGACGGGGCTAGCGGGGTGGCCAGATACGCAGTATTTT. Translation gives CASSYSTGLAGWPDTQYF.

CDR3 nucleotide sequence: TGTGCCAGCTCAACCGGGACAGAGAACACTGAAGCTTTCTTT. Its protein product is CASSTGTENTEAFF. The chain links TRBV18 to TRBJ1-1; 7 bases fit TRBD1. The CDR3 length is 14 residues. J gave up 1 base and V 5 bases, and 4 bases lay outside the gene matches. Germline V gene sequence: CDR1 KGHSH, CDR2 LQKENI. The variable domain in full, completed from reference TRBV18 and TRBJ1-1, reads NAGVMQNPRHLVRRRGQEARLRCSPMKGHSHVYWYRQLPEEGLKFMVYLQKENIIDESGMPKERFSAEFPKEGPSILRIQQVVRGDSAAYFCASSTGTENTEAFFGQGTRLTVV.

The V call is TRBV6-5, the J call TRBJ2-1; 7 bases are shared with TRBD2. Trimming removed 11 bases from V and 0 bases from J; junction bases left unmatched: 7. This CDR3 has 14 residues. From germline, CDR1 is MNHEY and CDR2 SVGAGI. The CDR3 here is CAAGGFSSYNEQFF. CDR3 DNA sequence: TGTGCCGCCGGGGGGTTTAGCTCCTACAATGAGCAGTTCTTC.

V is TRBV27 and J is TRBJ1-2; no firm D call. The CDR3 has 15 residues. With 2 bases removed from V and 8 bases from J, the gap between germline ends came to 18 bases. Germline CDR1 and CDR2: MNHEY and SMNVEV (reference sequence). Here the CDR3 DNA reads TGTGCCAGCAGTTTAACTGGCAGCCACTTGAGGGGCTACACCTTC. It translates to CASSLTGSHLRGYTF.

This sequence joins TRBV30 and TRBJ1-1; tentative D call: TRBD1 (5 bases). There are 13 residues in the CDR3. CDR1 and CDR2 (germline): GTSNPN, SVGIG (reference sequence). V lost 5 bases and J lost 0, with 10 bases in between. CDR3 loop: CAWQAGVNTEAFF. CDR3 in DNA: TGTGCCTGGCAGGCGGGGGTGAACACTGAAGCTTTCTTT.

This CDR3 reads CASSQDGRVGEQYF. DNA of the CDR3: TGCGCCAGCAGCCAAGATGGGAGGGTGGGGGAGCAGTACTTC. J is TRBJ2-7 and V is TRBV4-1; 7 bases are shared with TRBD2. The CDR3 length is 14 residues. Trimming removed 0 bases from V and 7 bases from J; junction bases left unmatched: 6. The germline gives CDR1 MGHRA, CDR2 YSYEKL.